Included here is one T cell receptor (beta chain) sequence, with context. Antigen: not known. This record belongs to a study of neoadjuvant nivolumab and ipilimumab in lung cancer. V lost 2 bases and J lost 3, with 11 bases in between. The CDR3 runs 15 residues. Germline CDR1 reads SNHLY; CDR2 reads FYNNEI. Data came from immunoSEQ multiplex PCR; TCRdb stores just in-frame clones and leaves some out. This sample has some 26,000 clones, with 75% to 90% found just once. The study, taken as a whole, reports: Resected-tumor TCR richness correlated positively with pretherapy blood richness. TCR clonality did not significantly correlate with pathologic tumor regression.

The sequences come from tumor tissue, collected after neoadjuvant nivolumab, alone or with ipilimumab, at or shortly before surgery. The receptor was derived from an adult with non-small cell lung cancer. The chain uses TRBV2 and TRBJ1-5, with a weak D call TRBD1 (5 bases). CDR3 sequence reads: CASSETGLYNQPQHF. The DNA of the CDR3 is TGTGCCAGCAGTGAAACGGGACTCTACAATCAGCCCCAGCATTTT.